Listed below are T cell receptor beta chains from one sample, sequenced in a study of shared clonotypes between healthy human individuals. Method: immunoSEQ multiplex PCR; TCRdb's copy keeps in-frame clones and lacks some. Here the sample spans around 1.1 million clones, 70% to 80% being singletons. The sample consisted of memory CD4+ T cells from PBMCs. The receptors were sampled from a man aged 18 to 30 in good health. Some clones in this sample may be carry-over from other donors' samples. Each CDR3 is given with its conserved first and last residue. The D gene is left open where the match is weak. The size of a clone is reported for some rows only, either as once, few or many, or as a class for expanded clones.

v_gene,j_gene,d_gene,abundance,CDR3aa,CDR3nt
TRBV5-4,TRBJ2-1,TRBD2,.,CASSIGGLANNEQFF,TGTGCCAGCAGCATTGGGGGACTAGCGAACAATGAGCAGTTCTTC
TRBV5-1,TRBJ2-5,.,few,CASRNGGASLETQYF,TGCGCCAGCAGAAATGGAGGGGCTAGCTTGGAGACCCAGTACTTC
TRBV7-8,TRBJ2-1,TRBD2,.,CASRLTSGHSYNEQFF,TGTGCCAGCAGGCTCACTAGCGGGCACTCCTACAATGAGCAGTTCTTC
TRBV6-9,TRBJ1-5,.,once,CASSYLRGWPQHF,TGTGCCAGCAGTTACCTTCGCGGGTGGCCCCAGCATTTT
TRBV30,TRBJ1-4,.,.,CAWRIDGSANEKLFF,TGTGCCTGGAGAATTGATGGCAGTGCTAATGAAAAACTGTTTTTT
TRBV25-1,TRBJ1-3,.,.,CASSRVGSSGNTIYF,TGTGCCAGCAGTCGAGTGGGCAGCTCTGGAAACACCATATATTTT
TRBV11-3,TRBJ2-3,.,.,CASSLGSVGATQYF,TGTGCCAGCAGCCTAGGTTCGGTGGGTGCAACGCAGTATTTT
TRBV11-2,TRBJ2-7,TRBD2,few,CASSFRGLAAYEQYF,TGTGCCAGCAGCTTCAGGGGACTAGCGGCATACGAGCAGTACTTC
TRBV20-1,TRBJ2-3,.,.,CSASKGDTQYF,TGCAGTGCTAGCAAGGGAGATACGCAGTATTTT
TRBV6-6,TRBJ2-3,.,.,CASRSSGTSTDTQYF,TGTGCCAGCAGATCCAGCGGAACTAGCACAGATACGCAGTATTTT
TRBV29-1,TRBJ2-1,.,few,CSVPLQRRYNEQFF,TGCAGCGTGCCACTACAGAGGAGGTACAATGAGCAGTTCTTC